Sequencing of this TCR beta chain was carried out in a study of T cells in narcolepsy. Study observations and caveats: Autoreactive clonotypes reportedly recurred in blood of same and different patients, not controls.

The CDR3 is made up of 15 amino acids. V lost 1 base, J lost 10 bases, and 8 bases stayed unmatched. CDR1 is SGHRS, CDR2 YFSETQ, per germline. Points on this clone: The target antigen is unknown.

Using immunoSEQ multiplex PCR, the repertoire was profiled, and TCRdb retains in-frame clones only, with some absent. The sample records under 40,000 clones, 75% to 90% being singletons. This clonotype originated in a human donor in good health. Material for sequencing was memory (CD45RA-) CD4+ T cells from blood. The genes are TRBV5-1 and TRBJ1-6; 7 bases map to TRBD1. CDR3 bases: TGCGCCAGCAGCTTGCTAGGCCAGGGGGGATCACCCCTCCACTTT. As protein: CASSLLGQGGSPLHF.